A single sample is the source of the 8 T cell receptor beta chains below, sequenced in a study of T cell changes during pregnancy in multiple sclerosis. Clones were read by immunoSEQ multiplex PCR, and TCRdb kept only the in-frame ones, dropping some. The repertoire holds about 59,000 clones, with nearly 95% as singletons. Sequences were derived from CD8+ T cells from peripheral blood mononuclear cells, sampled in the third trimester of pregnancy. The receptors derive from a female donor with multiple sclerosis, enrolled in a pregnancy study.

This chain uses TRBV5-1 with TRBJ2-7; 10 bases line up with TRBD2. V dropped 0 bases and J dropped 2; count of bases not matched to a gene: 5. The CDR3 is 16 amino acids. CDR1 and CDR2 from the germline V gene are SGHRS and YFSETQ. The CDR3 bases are TGCGCCAGCAGCTTGGCCCCAACTAGCGGGGCCTACGAGCAGTACTTC. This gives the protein CASSLAPTSGAYEQYF.

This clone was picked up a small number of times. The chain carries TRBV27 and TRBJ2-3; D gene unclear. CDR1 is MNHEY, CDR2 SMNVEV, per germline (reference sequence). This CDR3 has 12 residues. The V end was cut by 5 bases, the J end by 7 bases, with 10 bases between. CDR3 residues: CASSLPSYTQYF. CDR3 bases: TGTGCCAGCAGTCTACCCTCCTATACGCAGTATTTT.

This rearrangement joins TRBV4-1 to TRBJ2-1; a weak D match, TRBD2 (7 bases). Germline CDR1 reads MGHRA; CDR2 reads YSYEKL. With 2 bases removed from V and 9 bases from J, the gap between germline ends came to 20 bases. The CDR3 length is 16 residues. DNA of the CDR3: TGCGCCAGCAGCCAACTTCCCGGCGGGGGCCGAGGTGAGCAGTTCTTC. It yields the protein CASSQLPGGGRGEQFF.

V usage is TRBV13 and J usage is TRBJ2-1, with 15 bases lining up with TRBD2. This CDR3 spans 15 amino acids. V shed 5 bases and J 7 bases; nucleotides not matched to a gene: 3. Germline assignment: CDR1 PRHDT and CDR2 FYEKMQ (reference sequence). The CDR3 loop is CASSMGLAGGNEQFF. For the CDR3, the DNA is TGTGCCAGCAGCATGGGACTAGCGGGAGGAAATGAGCAGTTCTTC. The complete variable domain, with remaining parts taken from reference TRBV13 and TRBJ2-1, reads AAGVIQSPRHLIKEKRETATLKCYPIPRHDTVYWYQQGPGQDPQFLISFYEKMQSDKGSIPDRFSAQQFSDYHSELNMSSLELGDSALYFCASSMGLAGGNEQFFGPGTRLTVL.

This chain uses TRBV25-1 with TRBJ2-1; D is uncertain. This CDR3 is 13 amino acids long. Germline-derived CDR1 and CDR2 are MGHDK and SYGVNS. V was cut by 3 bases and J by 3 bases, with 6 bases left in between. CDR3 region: CASSEGNYNEQFF. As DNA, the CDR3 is TGTGCCAGCAGTGAGGGCAACTACAATGAGCAGTTCTTC.

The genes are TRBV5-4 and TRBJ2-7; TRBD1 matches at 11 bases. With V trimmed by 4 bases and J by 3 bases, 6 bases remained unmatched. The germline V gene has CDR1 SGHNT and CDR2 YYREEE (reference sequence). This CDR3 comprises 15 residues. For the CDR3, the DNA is TGTGCCAGCAGCCTCCGGACAGGGGGCGGCTACGAGCAGTACTTC. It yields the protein CASSLRTGGGYEQYF. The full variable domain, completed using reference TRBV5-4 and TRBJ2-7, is ETGVTQSPTHLIKTRGQQVTLRCSSQSGHNTVSWYQQALGQGPQFIFQYYREEENGRGNFPPRFSGLQFPNYSSELNVNALELDDSALYLCASSLRTGGGYEQYFGPGTRLTVT.

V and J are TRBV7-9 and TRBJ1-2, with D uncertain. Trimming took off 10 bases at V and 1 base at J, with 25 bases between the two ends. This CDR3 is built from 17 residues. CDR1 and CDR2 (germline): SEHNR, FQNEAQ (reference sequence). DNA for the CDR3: TGTGCCACCACAACCATATCAACAGACTACTATAACTATGGCTACACCTTC. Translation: CATTTISTDYYNYGYTF.

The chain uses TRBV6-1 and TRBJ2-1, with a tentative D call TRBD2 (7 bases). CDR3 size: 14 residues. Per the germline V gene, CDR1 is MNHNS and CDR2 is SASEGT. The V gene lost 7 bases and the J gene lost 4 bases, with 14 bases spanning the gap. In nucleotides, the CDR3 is TGTGCCAGCATAGAGAGGGGGGGTTACAATGAGCAGTTCTTC. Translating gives CASIERGGYNEQFF.